The 10 T cell receptor beta chains below come from one sample, sequenced in a study of tumor-infiltrating lymphocytes in primary liver carcinoma (dated by TCRdb to about 2017). These reads were obtained on an Illumina HiSeq 2500. Using a constant-region primer and ProtoScript II reverse transcriptase, TCRbeta-specific cDNA was reverse-transcribed from 450 to 650 ng total RNA. Construction of the TCRbeta libraries relied on three nested rounds of multiplex PCR, following a slightly modified ARM-PCR procedure. Each of the first two PCR rounds ran for approximately 11 cycles using multiplex TRBV1-TRBV30 forward primers together with a Cbeta reverse primer. TCRdb trimmed the raw reads at Q25, called clones with MiXCR and kept productive beta chains. When rows share a CDR3 protein, they turn into one entry using the most common DNA and genes. Recorded for this sample are hundreds of thousands of distinct CDR3 sequences; less than 75% of them occurred a single time. Roughly 8.6% of the sample is in the top ten clones.

Blood RNA was extracted from unsorted whole blood using TRIzol reagent, and germline DNA was obtained with the DNeasy Blood & Tissue kit. What was sequenced was peripheral blood. The source of these receptors is a man aged 35-49 years with primary liver carcinoma and hepatitis B virus infection.

This clonotype was counted at least ten times. This chain's CDR3 is CASSLVPGANVLTF. The CDR3 DNA is TGTGCCAGCAGTTTAGTCCCTGGGGCCAACGTCCTGACTTTC. The chain employs TRBV12-3 or TRBV12-4 and TRBJ2-6; D call uncertain. Trimming pared 1 base from V and 2 bases from J, leaving 3 bases between. This CDR3 comprises 14 residues.

Only one count was recorded for this clonotype. The rearrangement joins TRBV19 to TRBJ2-1; D tentatively reads TRBD1 or TRBD2 (5 bases each). CDR3 size: 15 residues. Germline lookup yields CDR1 LNHDA and CDR2 SQIVND (reference sequence). V lost 3 bases and J lost 8, with 17 bases in between. The CDR3 DNA reads TGTGCCAGTAGTATTCAACGTGGAATGGGGGATGAGCAGTTCTTC. Translating gives CASSIQRGMGDEQFF.

V gene TRBV5-6 combines with J gene TRBJ2-2; D not resolved. Germline V CDR1 and CDR2: SGHDT, YYEEEE. The CDR3 sequence is 14 residues long. The V gene lost 6 bases and the J gene lost 6 bases, with 15 bases spanning the gap. The CDR3 coding sequence is TGTGCCAGCACCGTTCGTGGGGTCTCCGGGGAGCTGTTTTTT. It codes for CASTVRGVSGELFF.

The DNA for the CDR3 is TGTGCCAGCAGTCCGATCAGATCCGGGTTCACTGAGGGGATCCAGTACTTC. It is translated as CASSPIRSGFTEGIQYF. This sequence joins TRBV11-2 and TRBJ2-5; D tentatively fits TRBD1 or TRBD2 (5 bases each). V was clipped by 6 bases and J by 10 bases, with 30 bases between them. This CDR3 contains 17 residues. Germline V gene lookup returns CDR1 SGHAT and CDR2 FQNNGV.

Concerning this clonotype itself: With a much larger clone just one base away, this may be a read error. This chain joins TRBV29-1 and TRBJ2-1, with 8 bases matching TRBD1. The CDR3 has 15 amino acids. Germline V lookup: CDR1 SQVTM, CDR2 ANQGSEA. The CDR3 coding sequence is TGCAACGTTGAGAGGCAGGGGGCTAGCACCAATGAGCAGTTCTTC. It translates to CNVERQGASTNEQFF.

This clonotype has a single count. The CDR3 DNA reads TGTGCCAGCAGCTTAAATCACGACCGGGGCGAGCAGTACTTC. Translating gives CASSLNHDRGEQYF. This chain joins TRBV11-2 and TRBJ2-7, with D possibly matching TRBD2 (5 bases). This CDR3 is 14 amino acids long. CDR1 is SGHAT and CDR2 is FQNNGV in the germline V gene. V gave up 2 bases and J gave up 6 bases, with 14 bases separating them. Using reference TRBV11-2 and TRBJ2-7 for the parts outside the CDR3, the full variable domain is EAGVAQSPRYKIIEKRQSVAFWCNPISGHATLYWYQQILGQGPKLLIQFQNNGVVDDSQLPKDRFSAERLKGVDSTLKIQPAKLEDSAVYLCASSLNHDRGEQYFGPGTRLTVT.

The J gene is TRBJ2-3, the V gene TRBV5-8, with D unclear. Germline V gene data show CDR1 as SGHTS and CDR2 as YDEGEE. This CDR3 region has 15 residues. The V end was cut by 0 bases, the J end by 0 bases, with 8 bases between. The DNA for the CDR3 is TGTGCCAGCAGCTTGGACAGCAGTAGCACAGATACGCAGTATTTT. Translation: CASSLDSSSTDTQYF.

V and J are TRBV9 and TRBJ1-4; weak D call: TRBD1 (5 bases). The CDR3 spans 14 residues. The germline gives CDR1 SGDLS, CDR2 YYNGEE. Trimming took 0 bases from V and 5 from J, leaving 8 bases between them. The CDR3 nucleotides are TGTGCCAGCAGCGTAGGGGGGAGCAATGAAAAACTGTTTTTT. Residues: CASSVGGSNEKLFF.

Ten or more counts support this clonotype. This chain links TRBV14 with TRBJ2-1; 11 nucleotides match TRBD1. V shed 4 bases and J 3 bases; nucleotides not matched to a gene: 2. Per germline, CDR1 SGHDN and CDR2 FVKESK. The CDR3 contains 15 residues. CDR3 coding DNA: TGTGCCAGCAGCCGGGGGACAGGGGGCTACAATGAGCAGTTCTTC. Translated: CASSRGTGGYNEQFF.

As for this clonotype: A much larger clonotype is one base distant, so this may be a read error. The gene calls are TRBV11-2 and TRBJ2-7, with D uncertain. The CDR3 sequence is 14 residues long. Germline V gene sequence: CDR1 SGHAT, CDR2 FQNNGV. Trimming left V 0 bases short and J 2 bases short, with 8 bases between. This CDR3 reads CASSLDRRAYEQYF. In DNA, the CDR3 is TGTGCCAGCAGCTTAGATCGACGAGCCTACGAGCAGTACTTC.